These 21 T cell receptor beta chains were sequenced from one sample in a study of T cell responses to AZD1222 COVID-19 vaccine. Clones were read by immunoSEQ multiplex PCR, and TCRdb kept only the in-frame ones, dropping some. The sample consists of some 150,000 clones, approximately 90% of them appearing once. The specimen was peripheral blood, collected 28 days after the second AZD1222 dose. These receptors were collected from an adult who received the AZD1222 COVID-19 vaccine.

CDR3 sequence: CASSPRTSGYNEQFF. The CDR3 DNA reads as TGTGCCAGCAGCCCGCGGACTAGCGGGTACAATGAGCAGTTCTTC. The chain recombines TRBV9 with TRBJ2-1; 11 nucleotides align to TRBD2. The CDR3 runs to 15 residues. Germline V gene data show CDR1 as SGDLS and CDR2 as YYNGEE. V dropped 4 bases and J dropped 4; count of bases not matched to a gene: 4. Together with reference TRBV9 and TRBJ2-1, the CDR3 gives the full variable domain: DSGVTQTPKHLITATGQRVTLRCSPRSGDLSVYWYQQSLDQGLQFLIQYYNGEERAKGNILERFSAQQFPDLHSELNLSSLELGDSALYFCASSPRTSGYNEQFFGPGTRLTVL.

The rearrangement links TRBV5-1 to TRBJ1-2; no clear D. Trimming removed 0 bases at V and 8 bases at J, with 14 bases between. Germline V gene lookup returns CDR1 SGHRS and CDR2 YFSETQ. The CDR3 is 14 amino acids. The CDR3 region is CASSLARQVGGYTF. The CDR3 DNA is TGCGCCAGCAGCTTGGCTAGACAAGTAGGAGGCTACACCTTC.

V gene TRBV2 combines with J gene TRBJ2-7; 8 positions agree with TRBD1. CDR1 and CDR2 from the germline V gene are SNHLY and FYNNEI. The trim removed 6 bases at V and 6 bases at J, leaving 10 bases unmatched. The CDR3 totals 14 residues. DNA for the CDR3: TGTGCCAGCAGAGACAGGGGACAACTCGCCGAGCAGTACTTC. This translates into CASRDRGQLAEQYF. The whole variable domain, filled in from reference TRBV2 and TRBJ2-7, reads EPEVTQTPSHQVTQMGQEVILRCVPISNHLYFYWYRQILGQKVEFLVSFYNNEISEKSEIFDDQFSVERPDGSNFTLKIRSTKLEDSAMYFCASRDRGQLAEQYFGPGTRLTVT.

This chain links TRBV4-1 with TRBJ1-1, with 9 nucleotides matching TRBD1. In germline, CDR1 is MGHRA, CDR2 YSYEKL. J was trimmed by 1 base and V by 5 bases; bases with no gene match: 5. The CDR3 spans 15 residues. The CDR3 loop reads CASSFRTGANTEAFF. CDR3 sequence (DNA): TGCGCCAGCAGCTTCCGGACAGGGGCGAACACTGAAGCTTTCTTT.

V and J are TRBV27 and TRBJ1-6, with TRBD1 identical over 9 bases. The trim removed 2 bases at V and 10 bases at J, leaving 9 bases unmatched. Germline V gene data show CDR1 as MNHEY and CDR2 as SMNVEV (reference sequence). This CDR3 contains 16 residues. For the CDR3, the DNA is TGTGCCAGCAGTTTACATCGGGACAGGGTTGGATCACCCCTCCACTTT. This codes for CASSLHRDRVGSPLHF.

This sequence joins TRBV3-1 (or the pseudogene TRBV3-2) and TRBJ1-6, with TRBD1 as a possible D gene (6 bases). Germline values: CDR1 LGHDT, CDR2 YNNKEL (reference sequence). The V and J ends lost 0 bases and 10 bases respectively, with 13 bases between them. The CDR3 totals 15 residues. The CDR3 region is CASSQDGGPNSPLHF. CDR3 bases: TGTGCCAGCAGCCAAGACGGGGGGCCGAACTCACCCCTCCACTTT.

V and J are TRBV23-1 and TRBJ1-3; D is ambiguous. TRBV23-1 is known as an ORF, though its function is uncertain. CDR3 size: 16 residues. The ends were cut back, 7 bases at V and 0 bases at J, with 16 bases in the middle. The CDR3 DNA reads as TGCGCCAGCACAAAAACCACTGGCCTCTCTGGAAACACCATATATTTT. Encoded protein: CASTKTTGLSGNTIYF.

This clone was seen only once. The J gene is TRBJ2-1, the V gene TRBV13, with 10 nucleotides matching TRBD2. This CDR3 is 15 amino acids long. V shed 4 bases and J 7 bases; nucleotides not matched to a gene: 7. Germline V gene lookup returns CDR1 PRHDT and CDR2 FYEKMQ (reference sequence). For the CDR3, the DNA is TGTGCCAGCAGCTCCAGCGGGAGGGCCAATAATGAGCAGTTCTTC. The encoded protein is CASSSSGRANNEQFF.

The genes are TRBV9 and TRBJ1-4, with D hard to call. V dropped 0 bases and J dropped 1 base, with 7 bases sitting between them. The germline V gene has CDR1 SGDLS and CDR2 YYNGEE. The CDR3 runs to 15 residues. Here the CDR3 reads CASSVESGTNEKLFF. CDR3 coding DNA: TGTGCCAGCAGCGTAGAGTCCGGAACTAATGAAAAACTGTTTTTT.

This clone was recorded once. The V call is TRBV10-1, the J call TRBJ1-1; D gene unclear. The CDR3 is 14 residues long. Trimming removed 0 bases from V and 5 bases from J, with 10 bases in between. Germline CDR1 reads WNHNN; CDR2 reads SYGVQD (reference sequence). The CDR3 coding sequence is TGCGCCAGCAGTGAGTCCGGAGGAGGGACTGAAGCTTTCTTT. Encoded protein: CASSESGGGTEAFF.

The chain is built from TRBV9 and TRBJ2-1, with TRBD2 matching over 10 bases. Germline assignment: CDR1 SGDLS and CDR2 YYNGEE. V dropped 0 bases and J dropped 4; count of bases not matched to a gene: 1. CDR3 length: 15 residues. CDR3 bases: TGTGCCAGCAGCGTAGATAGCGGGAGGTACAATGAGCAGTTCTTC. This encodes CASSVDSGRYNEQFF.

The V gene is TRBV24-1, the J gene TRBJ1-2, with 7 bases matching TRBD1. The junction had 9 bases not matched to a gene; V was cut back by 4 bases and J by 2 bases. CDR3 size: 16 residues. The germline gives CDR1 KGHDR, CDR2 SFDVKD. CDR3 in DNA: TGTGCCACCAGTGACGCCACCCGGGACAGCAACTATGGCTACACCTTC. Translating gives CATSDATRDSNYGYTF.

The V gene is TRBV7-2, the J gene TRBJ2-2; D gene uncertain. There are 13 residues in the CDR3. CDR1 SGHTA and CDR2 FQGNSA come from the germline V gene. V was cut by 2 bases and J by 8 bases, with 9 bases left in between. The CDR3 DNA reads TGTGCCAGCAGCTTATACCTATCTGGGGAGCTGTTTTTT. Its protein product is CASSLYLSGELFF.

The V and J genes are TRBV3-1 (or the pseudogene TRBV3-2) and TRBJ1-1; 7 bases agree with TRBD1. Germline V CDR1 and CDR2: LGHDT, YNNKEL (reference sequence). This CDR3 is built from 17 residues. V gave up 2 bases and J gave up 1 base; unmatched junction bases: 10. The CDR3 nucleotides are TGTGCCAGCAGCCAACCCAAAATGGGACAGAAGAACACTGAAGCTTTCTTT. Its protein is CASSQPKMGQKNTEAFF.

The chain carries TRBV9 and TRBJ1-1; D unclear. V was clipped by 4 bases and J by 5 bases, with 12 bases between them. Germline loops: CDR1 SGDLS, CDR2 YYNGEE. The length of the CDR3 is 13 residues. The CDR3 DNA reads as TGTGCCAGCAGCCCAGAGGTTCGGACTGAAGCTTTCTTT. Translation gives CASSPEVRTEAFF.

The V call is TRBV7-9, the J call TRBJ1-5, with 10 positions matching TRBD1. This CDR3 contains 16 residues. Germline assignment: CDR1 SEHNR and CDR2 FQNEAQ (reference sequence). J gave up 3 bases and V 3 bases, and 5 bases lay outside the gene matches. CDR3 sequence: CASSFSGTGDNQPQHF. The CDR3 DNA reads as TGTGCCAGCAGCTTCTCGGGGACAGGGGACAATCAGCCCCAGCATTTT. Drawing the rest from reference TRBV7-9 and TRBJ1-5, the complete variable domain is DTGVSQNPRHKITKRGQNVTFRCDPISEHNRLYWYRQTLGQGPEFLTYFQNEAQLEKSRLLSDRFSAERPKGSFSTLEIQRTEQGDSAMYLCASSFSGTGDNQPQHFGDGTRLSIL.

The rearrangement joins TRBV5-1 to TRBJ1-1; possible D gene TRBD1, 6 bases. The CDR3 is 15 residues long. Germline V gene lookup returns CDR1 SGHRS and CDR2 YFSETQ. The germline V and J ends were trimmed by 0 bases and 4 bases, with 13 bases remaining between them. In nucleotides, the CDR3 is TGCGCCAGCAGCTTGGTACAGGGAGTCAGCACTGAAGCTTTCTTT. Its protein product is CASSLVQGVSTEAFF.

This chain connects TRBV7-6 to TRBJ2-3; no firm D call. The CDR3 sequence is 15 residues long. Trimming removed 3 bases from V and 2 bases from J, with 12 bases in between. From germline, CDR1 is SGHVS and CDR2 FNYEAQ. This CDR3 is CASSFEPRLTDTQYF. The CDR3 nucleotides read TGTGCCAGCAGCTTCGAACCTCGACTCACAGATACGCAGTATTTT.

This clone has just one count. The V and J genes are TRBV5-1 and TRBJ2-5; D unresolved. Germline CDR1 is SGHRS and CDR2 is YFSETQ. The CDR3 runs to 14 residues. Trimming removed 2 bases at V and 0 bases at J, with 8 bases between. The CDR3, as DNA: TGCGCCAGCAGCTTCGGTCCGAACCAAGAGACCCAGTACTTC. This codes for CASSFGPNQETQYF.

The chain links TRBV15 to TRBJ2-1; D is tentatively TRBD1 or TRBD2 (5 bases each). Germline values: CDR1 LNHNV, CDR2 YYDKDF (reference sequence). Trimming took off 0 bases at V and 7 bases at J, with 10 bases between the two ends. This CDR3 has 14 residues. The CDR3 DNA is TGTGCCACCAGCAGAGAAGAGGGGAGAAATGAGCAGTTCTTC. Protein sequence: CATSREEGRNEQFF.

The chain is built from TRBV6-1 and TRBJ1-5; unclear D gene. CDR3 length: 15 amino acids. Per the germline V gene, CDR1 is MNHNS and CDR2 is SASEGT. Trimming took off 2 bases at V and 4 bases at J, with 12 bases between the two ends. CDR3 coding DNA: TGTGCCAGCAGTGAAATGGTTACATGGAATCAGCCCCAGCATTTT. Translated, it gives CASSEMVTWNQPQHF.